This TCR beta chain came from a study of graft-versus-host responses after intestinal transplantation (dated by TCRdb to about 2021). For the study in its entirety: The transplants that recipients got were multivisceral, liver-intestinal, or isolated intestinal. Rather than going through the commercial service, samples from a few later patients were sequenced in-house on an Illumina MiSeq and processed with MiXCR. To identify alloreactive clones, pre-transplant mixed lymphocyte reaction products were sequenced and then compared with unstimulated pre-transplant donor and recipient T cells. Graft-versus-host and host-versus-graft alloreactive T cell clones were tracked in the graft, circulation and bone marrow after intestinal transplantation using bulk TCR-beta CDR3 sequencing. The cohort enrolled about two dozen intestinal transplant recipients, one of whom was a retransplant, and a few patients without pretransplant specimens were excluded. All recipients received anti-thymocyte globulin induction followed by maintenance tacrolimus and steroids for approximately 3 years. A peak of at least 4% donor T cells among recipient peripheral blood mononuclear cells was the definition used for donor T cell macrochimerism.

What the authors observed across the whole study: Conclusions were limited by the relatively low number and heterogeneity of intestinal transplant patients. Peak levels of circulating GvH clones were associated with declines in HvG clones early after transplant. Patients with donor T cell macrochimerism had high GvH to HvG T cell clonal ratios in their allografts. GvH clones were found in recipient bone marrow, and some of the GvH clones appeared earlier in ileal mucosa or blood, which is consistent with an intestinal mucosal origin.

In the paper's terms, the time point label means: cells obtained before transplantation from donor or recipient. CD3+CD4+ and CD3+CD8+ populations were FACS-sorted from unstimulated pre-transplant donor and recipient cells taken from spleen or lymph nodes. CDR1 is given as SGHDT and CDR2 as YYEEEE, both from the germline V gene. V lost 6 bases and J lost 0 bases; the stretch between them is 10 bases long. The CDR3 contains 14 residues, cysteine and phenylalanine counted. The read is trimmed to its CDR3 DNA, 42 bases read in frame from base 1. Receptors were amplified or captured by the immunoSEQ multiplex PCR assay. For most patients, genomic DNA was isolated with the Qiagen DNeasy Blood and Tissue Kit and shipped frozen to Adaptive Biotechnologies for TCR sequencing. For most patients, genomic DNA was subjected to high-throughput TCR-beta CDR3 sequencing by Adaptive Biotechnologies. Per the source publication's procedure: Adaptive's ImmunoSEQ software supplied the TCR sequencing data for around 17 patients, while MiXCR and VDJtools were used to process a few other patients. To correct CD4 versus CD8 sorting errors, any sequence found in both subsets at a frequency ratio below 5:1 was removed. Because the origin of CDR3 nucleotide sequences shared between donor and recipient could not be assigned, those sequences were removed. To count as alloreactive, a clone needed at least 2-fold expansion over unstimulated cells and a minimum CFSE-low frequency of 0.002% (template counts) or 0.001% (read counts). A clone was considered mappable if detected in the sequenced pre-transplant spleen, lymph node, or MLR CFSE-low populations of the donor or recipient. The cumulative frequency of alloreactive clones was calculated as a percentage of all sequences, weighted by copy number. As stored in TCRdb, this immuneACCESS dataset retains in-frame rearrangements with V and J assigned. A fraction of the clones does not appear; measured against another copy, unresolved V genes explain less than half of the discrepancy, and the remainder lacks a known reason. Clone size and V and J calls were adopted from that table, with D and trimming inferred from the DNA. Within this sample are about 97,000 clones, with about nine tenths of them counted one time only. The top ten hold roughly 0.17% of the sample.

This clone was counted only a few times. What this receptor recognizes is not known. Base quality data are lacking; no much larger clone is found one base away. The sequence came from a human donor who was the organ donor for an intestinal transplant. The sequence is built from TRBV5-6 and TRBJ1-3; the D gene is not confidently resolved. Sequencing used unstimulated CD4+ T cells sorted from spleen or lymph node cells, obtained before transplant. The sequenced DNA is TGTGCCAGCAAAAGATTAGCCTCTGGAAACACCATATATTTT. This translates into CASKRLASGNTIYF.